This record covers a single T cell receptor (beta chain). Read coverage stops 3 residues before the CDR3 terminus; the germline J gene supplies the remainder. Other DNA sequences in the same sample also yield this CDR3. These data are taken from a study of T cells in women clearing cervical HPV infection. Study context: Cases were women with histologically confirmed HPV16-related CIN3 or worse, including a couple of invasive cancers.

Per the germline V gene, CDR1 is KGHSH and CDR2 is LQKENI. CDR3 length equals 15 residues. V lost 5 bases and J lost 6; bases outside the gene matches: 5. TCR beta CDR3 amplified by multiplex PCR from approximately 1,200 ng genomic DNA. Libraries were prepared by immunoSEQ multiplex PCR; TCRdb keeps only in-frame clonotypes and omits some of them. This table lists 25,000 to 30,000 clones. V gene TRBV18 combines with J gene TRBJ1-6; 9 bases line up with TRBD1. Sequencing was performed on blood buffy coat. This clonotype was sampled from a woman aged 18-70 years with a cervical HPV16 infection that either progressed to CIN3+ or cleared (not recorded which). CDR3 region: CASSVLDRGNSPLHF. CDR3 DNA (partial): TGTGCCAGCTCAGTCCTGGACAGGGGTAATTCACCC.